This TCR beta chain was sequenced for a study of T cells after posttransplantation cyclophosphamide. General study results and limits: Later blood repertoires were often dominated by clones from the donor CD8+ memory compartment. After PTCy, TRB diversity resembled that of CNI/methotrexate controls. Blood and skin or GI T cell repertoires showed limited TRB overlap.

Cells defined as naive were viable CD3+CD4+ or CD3+CD8+ and CCR7+CD45RA+CD45RO-CD95-CD27+CD28+. Peripheral blood was collected from the related graft donor on the marrow donation day. The table came from immunoSEQ multiplex PCR; TCRdb's copy has only in-frame clones and leaves some out. The repertoire includes about 22,000 clones, around 98% of them detected once, and roughly 0.13% sits in the top ten. CDR3 length: 14 amino acids. Trimming cost V 4 bases and J 6 bases; bases outside gene matches: 5. Germline assignment: CDR1 SEHNR and CDR2 FQNEAQ (reference sequence). Points on this clone: Its antigen is unidentified.

V usage is TRBV7-9 and J usage is TRBJ2-7; TRBD2 aligns across 11 bases. This TCR came from a man aged 45-65 years in good health, CMV-negative, and a related stem cell transplant donor. Sequencing used naive CD4+ T cells sorted from PBMCs. The CDR3 here is CASSSSGTSGEQYF. The CDR3 region has the DNA TGTGCCAGCAGCTCCTCCGGGACTAGCGGCGAGCAGTACTTC.